Following are 26 T cell receptor beta chains from one sample sequenced in a study of blood T cell repertoires in COVID-19. The repertoire was sequenced with immunoSEQ multiplex PCR; TCRdb's copy has only in-frame clones and lacks some. The table lists some 350,000 clones, around 90% of them singletons. Sequencing input: peripheral blood. These receptor sequences come from a woman aged 18-35 years who had recovered from COVID-19.

This chain links TRBV19 with TRBJ1-5; maybe TRBD1 (5 bases). The V end was cut by 6 bases, the J end by 1 base, with 16 bases between. The CDR3 loop spans 16 amino acids. In germline, CDR1 is LNHDA, CDR2 SQIVND (reference sequence). The CDR3 sequence: CASSLRQRGSNQPQHF. In nucleotides, the CDR3 is TGTGCCAGTAGCCTTAGACAGCGGGGAAGCAATCAGCCCCAGCATTTT.

This clone was observed once. This chain links TRBV6-5 with TRBJ1-6; a possible D gene is TRBD1 (6 bases). Trimming took off 5 bases at V and 7 bases at J, with 9 bases between the two ends. Germline values: CDR1 MNHEY, CDR2 SVGAGI. The CDR3 is made up of 13 amino acids. This chain's CDR3 is CASSRQENSPLHF. CDR3 DNA sequence: TGTGCCAGCAGTCGACAGGAAAATTCACCCCTCCACTTT.

This chain joins TRBV30 and TRBJ1-4, with a tentative D call TRBD1 (5 bases). This CDR3 contains 13 residues. CDR1 GTSNPN and CDR2 SVGIG come from the germline V gene (reference sequence). Trimming left V 6 bases short and J 3 bases short, with 11 bases between. The CDR3 loop is CACSQGSNEKLFF. CDR3 DNA sequence: TGTGCCTGCTCCCAGGGATCTAATGAAAAACTGTTTTTT.

This clone was seen more than once but under ten times. This is likely a read error, given that the CDR3 carries no conserved phenylalanine or tryptophan at its end. It is unclear where the CDR3 begins or ends on the DNA, so no DNA is shown, and the CDR3 is as TCRdb lists it. The chain's CDR3 is CATPTTGAGFDAL. The chain has TRBV19 and TRBJ2-7; no DNA check was done on the table's D call, TRBD1. Germline CDR1 and CDR2: LNHDA and SQIVND (reference sequence). Including both end residues, the CDR3 is 13 amino acids long.

This chain links TRBV5-1 with TRBJ1-4; 7 bases agree with TRBD1. V was pared by 0 bases and J by 5 bases, with 7 bases of the junction left unmatched. Germline V CDR1 and CDR2: SGHRS, YFSETQ. The CDR3 spans 16 residues. The DNA for the CDR3 is TGCGCCAGCAGCTTGGAAGGGGGCAAACCCAATGAAAAACTGTTTTTT. Translation: CASSLEGGKPNEKLFF.

Comments on this clone: Compared with germline, one end of the junction differs, possibly owing to a read error. The genes are TRBV19 and TRBJ1-6, with D uncertain. The CDR3 consists of 12 residues. CDR1 is LNHDA, CDR2 SQIVND, per germline (reference sequence). The CDR3 DNA reads as TGTGCCAGTAGTCTAGACCAAACACCCCTCCACTTT. Amino acids: CASSLDQTPLHF.

The chain has TRBV5-1 and TRBJ2-5; D gene ambiguous. Looked up from germline, CDR1 is SGHRS and CDR2 is YFSETQ. This CDR3 spans 14 amino acids. Trimming cost V 4 bases and J 0 bases, with 10 bases left between them. The CDR3 here is CASSLTPYQETQYF. The CDR3 nucleotides are TGCGCCAGCAGCCTAACTCCGTACCAAGAGACCCAGTACTTC.

The rearrangement uses TRBV4-1 and TRBJ1-1; 7 bases match TRBD1. V trimming: 0 bases; J trimming: 0 bases; junction bases outside the gene matches: 7. Germline-derived CDR1 and CDR2 are MGHRA and YSYEKL. CDR3 length: 17 amino acids. The CDR3 nucleotides are TGCGCCAGCAGCCAAGATCGCACAGGGGTTATGAACACTGAAGCTTTCTTT. This encodes CASSQDRTGVMNTEAFF.

CDR3 in DNA: TGTGCCAGCAGCCAAGAGTACAGCAATTCACCCCTCCACTTT. Protein product: CASSQEYSNSPLHF. V is TRBV3-1 (or the pseudogene TRBV3-2) and J is TRBJ1-6; D uncertain. V was shortened by 0 bases and J by 7 bases, with 7 bases between the two germline ends. Looked up from germline, CDR1 is LGHDT and CDR2 is YNNKEL (reference sequence). This CDR3 is built from 14 residues.

The chain recombines TRBV28 with TRBJ1-2, with 9 bases matching TRBD1. The CDR3 covers 13 residues. Germline trimming cut 6 bases from V and 6 bases from J; bases unmatched to any gene: 5. CDR1 MDHEN and CDR2 SYDVKM come from the germline V gene. CDR3 coding DNA: TGTGCCAGCAGCCCGGACAGGGGTCATGGCTACACCTTC. Encoded protein: CASSPDRGHGYTF.

This chain connects TRBV5-4 to TRBJ1-1; a weak D match, TRBD1 (5 bases). The V end was cut by 1 base, the J end by 1 base, with 11 bases between. Germline CDR1 is SGHNT and CDR2 is YYREEE (reference sequence). The CDR3 consists of 15 residues. The CDR3 reads CASSLFWGGNTEAFF. The CDR3 DNA is TGTGCCAGCAGCTTGTTCTGGGGCGGGAACACTGAAGCTTTCTTT.

This chain links TRBV7-2 with TRBJ2-1; 11 bases match TRBD2. Germline V CDR1 and CDR2: SGHTA, FQGNSA. The CDR3 is 15 amino acids. The ends lost 3 bases at V and 8 bases at J; junction bases unmatched: 6. CDR3 region: CASSLVLAGAYEQFF. CDR3 DNA sequence: TGTGCCAGCAGCTTGGTACTAGCGGGAGCTTATGAGCAGTTCTTC.

This chain uses TRBV5-1 with TRBJ2-6; 8 nucleotides line up with TRBD2. The CDR3 contains 17 residues. Germline V gene sequence: CDR1 SGHRS, CDR2 YFSETQ. Unmatched junction bases numbered 7, after V lost 4 bases and J lost 1 base. CDR3 coding DNA: TGCGCCAGCAGCCGCCTAGCGGGCGTGTCTGGGGCCAACGTCCTGACTTTC. Protein: CASSRLAGVSGANVLTF.

The genes are TRBV10-3 and TRBJ2-1; tentative D call: TRBD2 (6 bases). Per the germline V gene, CDR1 is ENHRY and CDR2 is SYGVKD. Trimming took 7 bases from V and 1 from J, leaving 17 bases between them. The CDR3 extends over 16 amino acids. The DNA for the CDR3 is TGTGCCATCAAGGGTAGCGGAGAAATTTCCTACAATGAGCAGTTCTTC. This translates into CAIKGSGEISYNEQFF.

This sequence joins TRBV6-2 or TRBV6-3 and TRBJ2-1; maybe TRBD2 (5 bases). The germline V gene has CDR1 MNHEY and CDR2 SVGEGT. Trimming left V 2 bases short and J 3 bases short, with 17 bases between. There are 17 residues in the CDR3. The CDR3 sequence is CASSYDPVLAVYNEQFF. The DNA for the CDR3 is TGTGCCAGCAGTTACGATCCGGTGCTAGCCGTCTACAATGAGCAGTTCTTC.

The chain joins TRBV5-6 to TRBJ2-7; no firm D call. The CDR3 is 14 residues long. Germline V gene data show CDR1 as SGHDT and CDR2 as YYEEEE. V lost 1 base and J lost 3, with 11 bases in between. CDR3 in amino acids: CASSLLDVGYEQYV. CDR3 DNA: TGTGCCAGCAGCTTGCTAGACGTCGGCTACGAGCAGTACGTC.

The V gene is TRBV11-2, the J gene TRBJ2-7; 7 nucleotides match TRBD2. The V and J ends lost 3 bases and 7 bases, in that order; junction bases with no gene match: 9. CDR1 SGHAT and CDR2 FQNNGV come from the germline V gene. The length of the CDR3 is 14 residues. The CDR3 DNA reads TGTGCCAGCAGCTTTGCGGGAGAAGTTCTAGAGCAGTACGTC. Translating it yields CASSFAGEVLEQYV.

The gene calls are TRBV7-9 and TRBJ1-1; D is ambiguous. Per the germline V gene, CDR1 is SEHNR and CDR2 is FQNEAQ (reference sequence). This CDR3 has 13 amino acids. Between the trimmed V and J ends, which lost 5 bases and 3 bases, there was a span of 10 bases. CDR3 nucleotides: TGTGCCAGCAGCCCAAGTCGGGACACTGAAGCTTTCTTT. Translation gives CASSPSRDTEAFF.

V usage is TRBV11-3 and J usage is TRBJ2-5; TRBD2 matches 11 bases. The V gene end was trimmed by 2 bases and the J gene end by 5 bases; junction bases not matched to a gene: 4. CDR1 is SGHNT, CDR2 YENEEA, per germline. This CDR3 has 15 amino acids. The CDR3 sequence: CASSLLAGGSETQYF. For the CDR3, the DNA is TGTGCCAGCAGCTTACTAGCGGGAGGTAGTGAGACCCAGTACTTC.

The chain joins TRBV30 to TRBJ2-7; D is perhaps TRBD2 (6 bases). This CDR3 has 16 residues. In germline, CDR1 is GTSNPN, CDR2 SVGIG (reference sequence). Trimming pared 0 bases from V and 2 bases from J, leaving 17 bases between. CDR3 residues: CAWSVVLADIPYEQYV. In DNA, the CDR3 is TGTGCCTGGAGTGTAGTACTAGCCGATATACCCTACGAGCAGTACGTC.

The CDR3 DNA follows: TGTGCCAGCTCACCACTAGCGGGAGTGGGAACCGGGGAGCTGTTTTTT. It specifies CASSPLAGVGTGELFF. The V and J genes are TRBV18 and TRBJ2-2; 9 bases fit TRBD2. J lost 5 bases, V lost 1 base, and 5 bases had no gene match. Germline V lookup: CDR1 KGHSH, CDR2 LQKENI. CDR3 length: 16 residues.

This sequence joins TRBV7-8 and TRBJ1-2, with 9 nucleotides matching TRBD1. The CDR3 has 16 residues. The V gene end was trimmed by 5 bases and the J gene end by 4 bases; junction bases not matched to a gene: 11. The germline V gene encodes CDR1 SGHVS and CDR2 FQNEAQ. DNA of the CDR3: TGTGCCAGCAGCCGTAAACAGGGGGCGCGAGGCTATGGCTACACCTTC. This gives the protein CASSRKQGARGYGYTF.

The rearrangement uses TRBV20-1 and TRBJ2-3; unclear D gene. This CDR3 comprises 15 residues. The V end lost 3 bases, the J end lost 9 bases, and 22 bases lay between the germline ends. The germline V gene encodes CDR1 DFQATT and CDR2 SNEGSKA (reference sequence). The CDR3 protein is CSASYSLDWPPTQYF. CDR3 coding DNA: TGCAGTGCTAGTTATTCGTTAGACTGGCCCCCGACGCAGTATTTT.

The J gene is TRBJ1-6, the V gene TRBV6-5; 7 nucleotides agree with TRBD1. Unmatched junction bases numbered 8, after V lost 2 bases and J lost 7 bases. The CDR3 is made up of 16 amino acids. Per the germline V gene, CDR1 is MNHEY and CDR2 is SVGAGI. The CDR3 sequence is CASSYLYRGINSPLHF. CDR3 coding DNA: TGTGCCAGCAGTTACCTTTACAGGGGAATCAATTCACCCCTCCACTTT.

This clone was detected once. Here the CDR3 DNA reads TGTGCCAGCAGCGTAAAGGGTCAGGGGATCCAAGAGACCCAGTACTTC. Protein sequence: CASSVKGQGIQETQYF. The chain recombines TRBV5-6 with TRBJ2-5, with D possibly TRBD1 on 6 matching bases. Germline assignment: CDR1 SGHDT and CDR2 YYEEEE. This CDR3 is 16 amino acids long. The V end was cut by 4 bases, the J end by 1 base, with 17 bases between.

V is TRBV5-8 and J is TRBJ2-7, with TRBD1 matching over 8 bases. The V gene end was trimmed by 4 bases and the J gene end by 0 bases; junction bases not matched to a gene: 12. From germline, CDR1 is SGHTS and CDR2 YDEGEE. There are 17 residues in the CDR3. CDR3 coding DNA: TGTGCCAGCAGCCCATTAGCCGGGACAGGAAGCTCCTACGAGCAGTACGTC. It is translated as CASSPLAGTGSSYEQYV.